This T cell receptor (beta chain) stems from a study of T-cell memory formation after mild COVID-19 (dated by TCRdb to the early 2020s). For the study in its entirety: TCR sequence clusters from the two donors were largely donor specific. In a couple of donors, T-cell clones that expanded and contracted after mild COVID-19 were tracked by sequencing TCRalpha and TCRbeta repertoires over time. Two young, previously healthy adult volunteers, one female and one male, were included in the cohort.

TCRdb names Illumina NovaSeq 6000 as the instrument used. TCRalpha and TCRbeta cDNA libraries were built by 5'RACE with constant-segment primers, adding sample barcodes and unique molecular identifiers. Trizol reagent was used to extract RNA from every sample. Libraries were amplified in two PCR steps, with a second sample barcode and Illumina TruSeq adapters added in the second step. Libraries were sequenced on an Illumina NovaSeq with 2 x 150 bp paired-end reads. The published analysis was carried out like this. Reads were demultiplexed and collapsed into UMI-guided consensus sequences with migec v1.2.7. With mixcr v2.1.11, UMI consensuses were aligned to TRA and TRB V and J templates and assembled into clonotypes. Expanded or contracted clonotypes were those called significant by both edgeR and NoisET, with noise models trained on biological replicates. For edgeR calls, the thresholds were a false discovery rate-adjusted p below 0.01 and a log2 fold-change of 1. As an exploratory analysis of dynamics, max-normalized trajectories of the 1000 most abundant clonotypes were examined by PCA with hierarchical clustering. Each responding clone was given a CD4 or CD8 phenotype based on the CD4+ and CD8+ repertoires, which had been sequenced separately. TCRdb cleaned the public reads at Q25 with fastp, built clones with MiXCR and kept in-frame beta chains. Entries are consolidated by CDR3 protein sequence, retaining the most common genes and DNA. The V and J calls come from TCRdb's annotation, not from the publication. Recorded for this sample are 240,000 or so distinct CDR3 sequences; 8% to 10% of them occurred a single time. 20% to 25% of the sample belongs to the ten largest clones.

The research as a whole found: The second-wave clones that peaked on day 37 were not confirmed to be SARS-CoV-2 specific. Contracting CD4+ clones appeared mostly in the CM and EM memory subsets, whereas CD8+ clones were enriched in EMRA. Clones that contracted from day 15 to 85 showed balanced CD4/CD8 phenotypes, whereas a second wave of clones that expanded from day 15 to 37 leaned towards CD4+. Only two mild cases were covered by the study, and larger cohorts that include severe cases with pre-infection samples were considered necessary. The detection of some responding clones in pre-infection memory suggests that pre-existing cross-reactive memory T cells joined the SARS-CoV-2 response.

Ficoll-Paque density gradient centrifugation was used to isolate PBMCs. This clonotype was detected many times. There is no known antigen for this receptor. Within one base of it there is no much larger clone, and no base qualities were kept. V is pruned by 5 bases and J by 5 bases, leaving 5 bases of the junction without a gene match. CDR1 and CDR2 are drawn from the germline V gene: MGHDK, SYGVNS. Taken from cysteine to phenylalanine, the CDR3 has 14 residues. The kept DNA is CDR3 alone, 42 bases in frame from the first base. Recombination linked TRBV25-1 to TRBJ2-5, with TRBD2 matching 10 junction bases. This clonotype was sampled from a man between 18 and 35 years old who had mild COVID-19 (a few samples of this study predate the infection). The sample titles of this study are shuffled in the database, so cell type and time point are left out; the donor was told from shared clones. Sequencing input: PBMCs or a T cell subset sorted from them (not recorded which). In nucleotides, the sequence is TGTGCCAGCAGTCCTAGCGGGGGCCGGGAGACCCAGTACTTC. The encoded protein is CASSPSGGRETQYF.